This TCR beta chain was sequenced during a study of blood T cell repertoires in COVID-19. Overall study: Whether acute or convalescent, the COVID-19 samples came from the United States, Italy and Spain. Nucleic acid was either cDNA or gDNA, and it came from T cells, B-cell-depleted T cells, or PBMCs.

Recruited during active infection, patients (from Seattle) were subsequently followed longitudinally. The CDR3 extends over 15 amino acids. Trimming took 5 bases from V and 0 from J; bases not matched to a gene: 6. Germline-derived CDR1 and CDR2 are SGHNT and YENEEA. Per the original methods: Reference gene primer amplification gave nucleated cell count estimates. The table came from immunoSEQ multiplex PCR; TCRdb's copy has only in-frame clones and leaves some out. V, J and clone size are those of that table, while D and trimming were read from the DNA. The sample consists of 200,000 to 250,000 clones, just under 90% of them appearing once.

Input material: peripheral blood. The chain employs TRBV11-3 and TRBJ1-1; 7 bases are a match to TRBD1. The origin of this receptor is a man aged 25 to 40 with COVID-19, enrolled during active disease. The CDR3 coding sequence is TGTGCCAGCAGCCCTAGACAGGGTTTGAACACTGAAGCTTTCTTT. This translates into CASSPRQGLNTEAFF.